The 15 T cell receptor beta chains presented below share a single source sample, sequenced in a study of blood T cell repertoires in COVID-19. Produced via immunoSEQ multiplex PCR; TCRdb's table is partial and in-frame only. The sample shows 200,000 to 300,000 clones, roughly 76% of them seen only once. Sequenced sample: peripheral blood. The receptors here all came from a woman of 80 years or more with COVID-19, enrolled during active disease.

This sequence joins TRBV3-1 (or the pseudogene TRBV3-2) and TRBJ2-7; TRBD2 might be the D (6 bases). The germline V gene has CDR1 LGHDT and CDR2 YNNKEL (reference sequence). The ends were cut back, 1 base at V and 7 bases at J, with 17 bases in the middle. CDR3 length equals 15 residues. The CDR3 DNA follows: TGTGCCAGCAGCCAAGCACCCGGGAGCTCGAAAGAGCAGTACTTC. Amino acid sequence: CASSQAPGSSKEQYF.

J is TRBJ2-5 and V is TRBV15, with a weak D call TRBD1 (6 bases). Trimming took off 5 bases at V and 6 bases at J, with 22 bases between the two ends. Germline loops: CDR1 LNHNV, CDR2 YYDKDF (reference sequence). This CDR3 region has 16 residues. CDR3 region: CATSPEILQGPKTQYF. The CDR3, as DNA: TGTGCCACCAGCCCCGAGATCTTACAGGGTCCTAAGACCCAGTACTTC.

The rearrangement uses TRBV11-2 and TRBJ1-6, with a possible D match to TRBD1 (5 bases). The germline V gene encodes CDR1 SGHAT and CDR2 FQNNGV. This CDR3 comprises 14 residues. Trimming shortened V by 0 bases and J by 10 bases, and 10 bases separated the two germline ends. The CDR3 DNA is TGTGCCAGCAGCTTAGAGGCAGGGCGATCACCCCTCCACTTT. Encoded protein: CASSLEAGRSPLHF.

V usage is TRBV6-5 and J usage is TRBJ2-7, with 7 bases lining up with TRBD2. Germline CDR1 and CDR2: MNHEY and SVGAGI. The length of the CDR3 is 13 residues. The V segment lost 6 bases and the J segment 3 bases; nucleotides outside the gene matches: 5. CDR3 sequence (DNA): TGTGCCAGCAGAGCTCTAGCGGACTACGAGCAGTACTTC. Translation gives CASRALADYEQYF.

The table lists this clone with a count of one. The rearrangement joins TRBV3-1 (or the pseudogene TRBV3-2) to TRBJ1-2; D possibly corresponds to TRBD1 (6 bases). The CDR3 runs to 11 residues. Germline V gene lookup returns CDR1 LGHDT and CDR2 YNNKEL (reference sequence). The ends were cut back, 8 bases at V and 4 bases at J, with 8 bases in the middle. CDR3 amino acids: CASGTSYGYTF. The DNA for the CDR3 is TGTGCCAGCGGGACATCCTATGGCTACACCTTC.

V gene TRBV5-1 combines with J gene TRBJ1-1; D unresolved. The germline CDR1 and CDR2 sequences are SGHRS and YFSETQ. Trimming took 6 bases from V and 1 from J, leaving 10 bases between them. The length of the CDR3 is 13 residues. CDR3 coding DNA: TGCGCCAGCAAGATCGACAAGAACACTGAAGCTTTCTTT. This encodes CASKIDKNTEAFF.

This rearrangement joins TRBV29-1 to TRBJ2-2; 10 bases are a match to TRBD1. Losses at the gene ends were 6 bases for V and 6 bases for J; bases not matched to a gene: 4. Per the germline V gene, CDR1 is SQVTM and CDR2 is ANQGSEA. The CDR3 totals 13 residues. The CDR3 nucleotides read TGCAGCGTCGCTGGACAGGGGGCCGGGGAGCTGTTTTTT. This sequence encodes CSVAGQGAGELFF.

The chain recombines TRBV11-2 with TRBJ1-5; 11 positions match TRBD1. The CDR3 has 15 amino acids. CDR1 SGHAT and CDR2 FQNNGV come from the germline V gene. V was clipped by 1 base and J by 6 bases; unmatched bases: 2. For the CDR3, the DNA is TGTGCCAGCAGCTTAGGGACAGGGGGCCTTCAGCCCCAGCATTTT. Protein: CASSLGTGGLQPQHF. Full variable domain (rest looked up from reference TRBV11-2 and TRBJ1-5): EAGVAQSPRYKIIEKRQSVAFWCNPISGHATLYWYQQILGQGPKLLIQFQNNGVVDDSQLPKDRFSAERLKGVDSTLKIQPAKLEDSAVYLCASSLGTGGLQPQHFGDGTRLSIL.

The chain recombines TRBV19 with TRBJ2-3, with 12 bases lining up with TRBD2. CDR3 length: 17 amino acids. Germline CDR1 reads LNHDA; CDR2 reads SQIVND (reference sequence). The V gene end was trimmed by 2 bases and the J gene end by 6 bases; junction bases not matched to a gene: 9. Written as DNA, the CDR3 is TGTGCCAGTAGTATAAGGCTAGCGGGGGGGTTTTCGGATACGCAGTATTTT. This gives the protein CASSIRLAGGFSDTQYF.

This rearrangement joins TRBV4-2 to TRBJ1-5, with 8 bases matching TRBD1. The V segment lost 4 bases and the J segment 6 bases; nucleotides outside the gene matches: 8. CDR1 is LGHNA, CDR2 YNFKEQ, per germline. This CDR3 has 15 residues. The CDR3 reads CASSRLTGEAQPQHF. DNA of the CDR3: TGTGCCAGCAGCCGACTGACAGGGGAGGCTCAGCCCCAGCATTTT.

V gene TRBV7-8 combines with J gene TRBJ2-5; D perhaps matches TRBD2 (6 bases). This CDR3 region has 15 residues. In germline, CDR1 is SGHVS, CDR2 FQNEAQ. V lost 4 bases and J 7 bases, leaving 19 bases between the germline ends. The CDR3 loop is CASSSRAGPTATQYF. The CDR3 DNA follows: TGTGCCAGCAGCTCCAGAGCGGGTCCGACAGCGACCCAGTACTTC.

The CDR3, as DNA: TGTGCCAGCAGCCTAGAGACAGGGTTCTATGGCTACACCTTC. Translation gives CASSLETGFYGYTF. This chain uses TRBV3-1 (or the pseudogene TRBV3-2) with TRBJ1-2, with TRBD1 identical over 7 bases. Looked up from germline, CDR1 is LGHDT and CDR2 is YNNKEL (reference sequence). V dropped 4 bases and J dropped 4; count of bases not matched to a gene: 6. The CDR3 extends over 14 amino acids.

The chain uses TRBV5-1 and TRBJ2-1, with 9 nucleotides matching TRBD1. J gave up 7 bases and V 4 bases, and 6 bases lay outside the gene matches. Germline V CDR1 and CDR2: SGHRS, YFSETQ. CDR3 size: 14 residues. In DNA, the CDR3 is TGCGCCAGCAGCCACGGACAGGGGCGGAATGAGCAGTTCTTC. The encoded protein is CASSHGQGRNEQFF.

A single count supports this clone. The rearrangement joins TRBV28 to TRBJ1-5; 10 nucleotides line up with TRBD1. Germline CDR1 and CDR2: MDHEN and SYDVKM. V dropped 7 bases and J dropped 5; count of bases not matched to a gene: 8. The CDR3 runs 15 residues. CDR3 nucleotide sequence: TGTGCCAGCACCCCAGGGACAGGGGTGCATCAGCCCCAGCATTTT. This gives the protein CASTPGTGVHQPQHF.

The rearrangement links TRBV11-2 to TRBJ2-1, with 9 bases aligning to TRBD2. This CDR3 has 15 amino acids. J gave up 10 bases and V 3 bases, and 10 bases lay outside the gene matches. The germline CDR1 and CDR2 sequences are SGHAT and FQNNGV. The CDR3 DNA is TGTGCCAGCAGCTTTGAGGGCAGCGGGGGGTCCGAGCAGTTCTTC. It translates to CASSFEGSGGSEQFF.